These T cell receptor beta chains were read from a single sample in a study of blood T cell repertoires in COVID-19. The method was immunoSEQ multiplex PCR; TCRdb's version includes in-frame clones alone and lacks a portion of them. The data contain nearly 60,000 clones, more than 75% of them singletons. The sample taken for sequencing was peripheral blood. These receptors all come from a man aged 35-49 years with active COVID-19. The conserved cysteine and the conserved F or W are not part of the CDR3 here.

J	V	CDR3
TRBJ2-5	TRBV7-9	ASSLEGLAGPKETQY
TRBJ2-1	TRBV12-3/TRBV12-4	ASSPGQFNEQF
TRBJ1-4	TRBV6-5	ASSRGNAANEKLF
TRBJ1-1	TRBV3-1/TRBV3-2	ASSQGDSEAF
TRBJ1-2	TRBV7-9	ASSRGQGYGYT
TRBJ1-2	TRBV6-6	ASSYSGRGWYGYT
TRBJ1-2	TRBV5-8	ASRNPGQGSHGYT
TRBJ2-1	TRBV5-1	ASSYLNPSVDNEQF
TRBJ1-2	TRBV3-1/TRBV3-2	ASSQGGLFPEGGYT
TRBJ2-7	TRBV7-8	ASSRRQGTSYEQY
TRBJ2-1	TRBV6-2/TRBV6-3	ASSSTLAGGRNEQF
TRBJ2-5	TRBV5-4	ASSPGLAGTAQETQY
TRBJ1-4	TRBV9	ASSVGTGKEKLF
TRBJ1-4	TRBV28	ASSLYRDPEKLF
TRBJ2-5	TRBV15	ATSRLAGGQETQY
TRBJ2-7	TRBV11-2	ASSLGSSYEQY
TRBJ2-1	TRBV30	AWRGGPYNEQF
TRBJ2-1	TRBV18	ASSPPDRGYSYNEQF
TRBJ2-1	TRBV6-1	ASSENGQYYNEQF
TRBJ1-4	TRBV2	ASRAGTGGNGEKLF
TRBJ2-7	TRBV19	ASSIMSAGERYEQY
TRBJ2-1	TRBV19	ASSISTASSYNEQF
TRBJ2-1	TRBV24-1	ATSDPKGGGKGEQF
TRBJ2-3	TRBV3-1/TRBV3-2	ASHLRDSGTDTQY
TRBJ2-3	TRBV12-1	ASTGLDCGLTTQY
TRBJ1-1	TRBV30	AWSAASLWDRYQMNTEAF
TRBJ1-2	TRBV9	ASSPRPGTGVTNYGYT
TRBJ2-1	TRBV11-2	ASSLLAGGPYEQF
TRBJ1-1	TRBV19	ASSIDRRGTEAF
TRBJ2-7	TRBV6-1	ASSERLAYEQY
TRBJ2-3	TRBV10-3	AISESTGSSTDTQY